This TCR beta chain derives from a study of blood T cell repertoires in COVID-19 (dated by TCRdb to about 2020). For context, the study as a whole: Samples from collaborators originated in the United States, Italy and Spain and spanned both the acute and convalescent phases of COVID-19. The material from the prospective study consisted of cDNA or gDNA derived from T cells, B-cell-depleted T cells, or PBMCs. Sample metadata almost always included a de-identified subject ID, COVID-19 status, age in years and sex. Where available, HLA class I and class II types were taken from metadata supplied by the sample provider and were not determined by assay-based typing. The samples were drawn from two sources: the first 160 participants of the ongoing ImmuneRACE study, and 1,200 or so subjects contributed by 6 global collaborators. The repertoires were released in a freely available public database intended as a resource for research on the immune response to SARS-CoV-2. Deeply sampled blood TCRbeta repertoires from subjects exposed to, actively infected with, or recovered from COVID-19 were included in the dataset.

In the case of this clone: This clone's antigen is unknown. Base qualities are missing; no much larger clone stands one base away.

The paper as a whole reports these results and caveats: Clinical and demographic metadata were provided uncurated, with the amount varying by source and participant.

TCRbeta CDR3 regions were amplified from genomic DNA by means of the immunoSEQ Assay, a bias-controlled multiplex PCR. Regarding the original processing steps: The number of nucleated cells in each sample was estimated from the amplification of reference gene primers within the assay. To quantify the absolute abundance of each unique TCRbeta CDR3 rearrangement, sequence reads were collapsed and filtered. For each sample, productive Simpson clonality was calculated as the square root of Simpson's diversity index across productive rearrangements. TCRdb re-hosts the immuneACCESS table, in-frame sequences only. Its copies lack some clones; in the studies checked, an unresolved V gene accounts for under half of them, and the cause for the rest is not known. V, J and clone size are those of that table, while D and trimming were read from the DNA. For this sample there are some 200,000 clones; about 80% appear just once. The ten largest clones take up approximately 1.4% of the sample.

Participants in the prospective study were aged about 18 to 100 years, lived in under 30 United States geographic areas, and enrolled through a virtual design. In the prospective study, participants were assigned to cohorts based on the clinical history participants reported in a screening survey and a study questionnaire. Each participant in the prospective study had whole blood, serum and a nasopharyngeal or oropharyngeal swab collected by mobile phlebotomists. Prospective study participants could optionally give additional blood draws and questionnaires over an approximately 2-month period. Before DNA extraction, blood samples from the prospective study were shipped at room temperature or frozen. The CDR1 and CDR2 encoded by the germline V gene are SQVTM and ANQGSEA. The CDR3 numbers 11 residues from cysteine through phenylalanine. The retained sequence is limited to the CDR3, 33 bases, with the frame set at the first base. V sheds 4 bases and J sheds 6 bases, leaving 10 bases between their ends.

Recombination joined TRBV29-1 with TRBJ2-7; the D gene assignment is ambiguous. The sequenced material came from PBMCs or T cells enriched from blood (not recorded which). This clonotype was obtained from a woman between 35 and 50 years old with acute COVID-19. The CDR3 amino acid sequence is: CSVGLLGEQYF. The nucleotides are TGCAGCGTTGGACTCTTAGGCGAGCAGTACTTC.